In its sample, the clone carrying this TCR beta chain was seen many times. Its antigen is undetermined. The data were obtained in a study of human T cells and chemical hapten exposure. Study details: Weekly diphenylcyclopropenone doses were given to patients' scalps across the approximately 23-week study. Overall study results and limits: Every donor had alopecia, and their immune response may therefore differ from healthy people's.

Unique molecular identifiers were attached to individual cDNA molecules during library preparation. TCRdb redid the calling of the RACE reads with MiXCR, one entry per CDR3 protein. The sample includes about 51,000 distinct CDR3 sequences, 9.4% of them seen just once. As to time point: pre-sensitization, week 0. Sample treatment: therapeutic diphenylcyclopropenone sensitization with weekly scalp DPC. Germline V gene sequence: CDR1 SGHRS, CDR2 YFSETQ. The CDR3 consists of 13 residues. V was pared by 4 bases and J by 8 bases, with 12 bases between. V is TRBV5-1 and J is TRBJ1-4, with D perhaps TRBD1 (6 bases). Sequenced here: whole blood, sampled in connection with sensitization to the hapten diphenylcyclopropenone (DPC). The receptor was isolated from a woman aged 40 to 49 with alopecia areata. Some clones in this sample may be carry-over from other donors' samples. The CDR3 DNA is TGCGCCAGCAGCCCGCCGCAGGGGGAAAAACTGTTTTTT. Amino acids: CASSPPQGEKLFF.